The 22 T cell receptor beta chains below were found in one sample sequenced in a study of blood T cell repertoires in COVID-19 (dated by TCRdb to 2018 to 2021). Libraries were built with the immunoSEQ multiplex PCR assay. TCRdb's version of the immuneACCESS table is confined to in-frame rearrangements and falls short of the full clone set. An unresolved V gene accounts for under half of the shortfall where checked; the remainder is of unknown origin. For this sample there are 90,000 to 100,000 clones; more than 75% appear just once. The ten largest account for roughly 15% of the sample. The sample comprised peripheral blood. The receptors come from a human donor in a cohort sampled during active COVID-19.

This clone was picked up one time. The gene calls are TRBV29-1 and TRBJ1-1; no definite D call. The CDR3 spans 15 residues. Trimming pared 0 bases from V and 0 bases from J, leaving 11 bases between. The germline CDR1 and CDR2 sequences are SQVTM and ANQGSEA. CDR3 sequence: CSVEDPGRMNTEAFF. The CDR3 nucleotides are TGCAGCGTTGAAGATCCAGGAAGGATGAACACTGAAGCTTTCTTT.

V and J are TRBV10-3 and TRBJ2-3; possibly TRBD1 for D (5 bases). Germline assignment: CDR1 ENHRY and CDR2 SYGVKD. The V gene lost 4 bases and the J gene lost 2 bases, with 10 bases spanning the gap. The length of the CDR3 is 14 residues. The CDR3 sequence: CAISGGADTDTQYF. As DNA, the CDR3 is TGTGCCATCAGTGGTGGGGCGGACACAGATACGCAGTATTTT.

J is TRBJ1-1 and V is TRBV18; TRBD1 might be the D (6 bases). V shed 1 base and J shed 2 bases, with 8 bases lying between them. This CDR3 comprises 14 residues. The germline CDR1 and CDR2 sequences are KGHSH and LQKENI. The DNA of the CDR3 is TGTGCCAGCTCACCACGACAGGAAAACACTGAAGCTTTCTTT. It is translated as CASSPRQENTEAFF. Variable domain in full (rest from reference TRBV18 and TRBJ1-1): NAGVMQNPRHLVRRRGQEARLRCSPMKGHSHVYWYRQLPEEGLKFMVYLQKENIIDESGMPKERFSAEFPKEGPSILRIQQVVRGDSAAYFCASSPRQENTEAFFGQGTRLTVV.

The rearrangement joins TRBV27 to TRBJ2-2; perhaps TRBD1 as D (5 bases). Germline V gene data show CDR1 as MNHEY and CDR2 as SMNVEV (reference sequence). The CDR3 is made up of 13 amino acids. The V and J ends lost 2 bases and 4 bases respectively, with 5 bases between them. DNA of the CDR3: TGTGCCAGCAGTTTAGGGGCCACCGGGGAGCTGTTTTTT. It translates to CASSLGATGELFF.

V and J are TRBV2 and TRBJ2-5; 13 bases map to TRBD2. The CDR3 contains 16 residues. Trimming at V came to 3 bases and at J to 5 bases, leaving 6 bases not matched to a gene. Germline values: CDR1 SNHLY, CDR2 FYNNEI. The CDR3 is CASSEMGLAGMETQYF. CDR3 bases: TGTGCCAGCAGTGAGATGGGACTAGCGGGGATGGAGACCCAGTACTTC. Full variable domain (outside the CDR3, taken from reference TRBV2 and TRBJ2-5): EPEVTQTPSHQVTQMGQEVILRCVPISNHLYFYWYRQILGQKVEFLVSFYNNEISEKSEIFDDQFSVERPDGSNFTLKIRSTKLEDSAMYFCASSEMGLAGMETQYFGPGTRLLVL.

V gene TRBV10-3 combines with J gene TRBJ2-2; 7 nucleotides match TRBD1. Losses at the gene ends were 3 bases for V and 7 bases for J; bases not matched to a gene: 8. Per the germline V gene, CDR1 is ENHRY and CDR2 is SYGVKD. The CDR3 totals 15 residues. This chain's CDR3 is CAISDGKGADGELFF. CDR3 nucleotides: TGTGCCATCAGTGATGGGAAGGGGGCTGACGGGGAGCTGTTTTTT.

This chain connects TRBV3-1 (or the pseudogene TRBV3-2) to TRBJ2-7, with a possible D match to TRBD1 (5 bases). Germline V lookup: CDR1 LGHDT, CDR2 YNNKEL (reference sequence). Trimming stripped 4 bases from V and 6 bases from J, with 13 bases between. The CDR3 runs 13 residues. The CDR3 sequence is CASSRPTGREQYF. DNA of the CDR3: TGTGCCAGCAGCCGCCCTACAGGACGCGAGCAGTACTTC.

This clone has more than one count but fewer than ten. The V and J genes are TRBV2 and TRBJ1-3; the D is unclear. There are 13 residues in the CDR3. Germline CDR1 and CDR2: SNHLY and FYNNEI. The V and J ends lost 9 bases and 0 bases respectively, with 9 bases between them. The CDR3 spells CASSRDSGNTIYF. The CDR3 DNA is TGTGCCAGTAGCAGAGACTCTGGAAACACCATATATTTT. Full variable domain (missing parts from reference TRBV2 and TRBJ1-3): EPEVTQTPSHQVTQMGQEVILRCVPISNHLYFYWYRQILGQKVEFLVSFYNNEISEKSEIFDDQFSVERPDGSNFTLKIRSTKLEDSAMYFCASSRDSGNTIYFGEGSWLTVV.

This chain joins TRBV9 and TRBJ1-2, with 12 bases fitting TRBD1. V was pared by 0 bases and J by 7 bases, with 10 bases of the junction left unmatched. The CDR3 runs to 17 residues. Germline CDR1 and CDR2: SGDLS and YYNGEE. The CDR3 DNA is TGTGCCAGCAGCGTAGCCTGGGGGACAGGGGGCAACAGTGGCTACACCTTC. This gives the protein CASSVAWGTGGNSGYTF.

The chain is built from TRBV6-5 and TRBJ1-1; TRBD1 might be the D (6 bases). The CDR3 covers 16 residues. The V gene lost 3 bases and the J gene lost 1 base, with 15 bases spanning the gap. CDR1 and CDR2 from the germline V gene are MNHEY and SVGAGI. CDR3 sequence (DNA): TGTGCCAGCAGTTATCTCGCCAGGGGACCGAACACTGAAGCTTTCTTT. This gives the protein CASSYLARGPNTEAFF.

The chain carries TRBV5-5 and TRBJ2-5, with 10 positions matching TRBD2. V shed 3 bases, J shed 6 bases, and the junction held 8 bases outside the gene matches. Germline V gene lookup returns CDR1 SGHKS and CDR2 YYEKEE (reference sequence). The CDR3 consists of 15 residues. This CDR3 is CASSSYGLADQTQYF. DNA for the CDR3: TGTGCCAGCAGCTCATATGGACTAGCGGACCAGACCCAGTACTTC.

The V and J genes are TRBV4-2 and TRBJ1-6; the D gene is possibly TRBD1 (5 bases). The ends were cut back, 0 bases at V and 13 bases at J, with 16 bases in the middle. Germline V gene lookup returns CDR1 LGHNA and CDR2 YNFKEQ. This CDR3 comprises 15 residues. DNA for the CDR3: TGTGCCAGCAGCCAAGACCCGGACATTTTCAGCCCCCTCCACTTT. Encoded protein: CASSQDPDIFSPLHF.

This chain connects TRBV5-4 to TRBJ2-5; D is undetermined. Deletions cut 0 bases from V and 9 bases from J, with 12 bases between. This CDR3 contains 13 residues. CDR1 and CDR2 from the germline V gene are SGHNT and YYREEE (reference sequence). For the CDR3, the DNA is TGTGCCAGCAGCTTGGGACCAATCGAGGCCCAGTACTTC. Protein: CASSLGPIEAQYF. The full variable domain, in which reference TRBV5-4 and TRBJ2-5 provide the parts outside the CDR3, is ETGVTQSPTHLIKTRGQQVTLRCSSQSGHNTVSWYQQALGQGPQFIFQYYREEENGRGNFPPRFSGLQFPNYSSELNVNALELDDSALYLCASSLGPIEAQYFGPGTRLLVL.

The chain employs TRBV2 and TRBJ2-3; 8 nucleotides line up with TRBD2. Germline V gene data show CDR1 as SNHLY and CDR2 as FYNNEI. The CDR3 has 13 amino acids. The V and J ends lost 6 bases and 7 bases, in that order; junction bases with no gene match: 6. The CDR3 here is CASRGLEVNTQYF. CDR3 coding DNA: TGTGCCAGCAGGGGACTAGAAGTTAATACGCAGTATTTT.

The chain combines TRBV6-5 with TRBJ1-4; the D is unclear. V gave up 7 bases and J gave up 7 bases, with 16 bases separating them. Looked up from germline, CDR1 is MNHEY and CDR2 is SVGAGI. CDR3 length: 14 amino acids. The CDR3 DNA is TGTGCCAGCAAACTAGCCCGGGGTTTTGAAAAACTGTTTTTT. It is translated as CASKLARGFEKLFF.

This clone was found once. V gene TRBV7-9 combines with J gene TRBJ1-2; D perhaps matches TRBD1 (6 bases). Germline values: CDR1 SEHNR, CDR2 FQNEAQ (reference sequence). The CDR3 runs 14 residues. Trimming shortened V by 6 bases and J by 8 bases, and 19 bases separated the two germline ends. The CDR3 spells CASREPARGTGYTF. In DNA form, the CDR3 reads TGTGCCAGCAGGGAACCGGCAAGGGGGACAGGCTACACCTTC. The complete variable domain, with remaining parts taken from reference TRBV7-9 and TRBJ1-2, reads DTGVSQNPRHKITKRGQNVTFRCDPISEHNRLYWYRQTLGQGPEFLTYFQNEAQLEKSRLLSDRFSAERPKGSFSTLEIQRTEQGDSAMYLCASREPARGTGYTFGSGTRLTVV.

The J gene is TRBJ2-7, the V gene TRBV28, with 8 nucleotides matching TRBD1. Germline CDR1 MDHEN, CDR2 SYDVKM. The CDR3 length is 15 residues. After removal of 6 bases from V and 5 bases from J, the junction contained 12 bases not matched to a gene. The CDR3 nucleotides read TGTGCCAGCAGGCCCTTGGACAGGGTTAGAGACGAGCAGTACTTC. Translating it yields CASRPLDRVRDEQYF.

The chain carries TRBV18 and TRBJ2-3, with D possibly being TRBD1 (5 bases). The V gene's germline CDR1 is KGHSH and CDR2 LQKENI. V was clipped by 2 bases and J by 6 bases, with 15 bases between them. This CDR3 comprises 15 residues. The CDR3 is CASSPDQGFLDTQYF. In DNA, the CDR3 is TGTGCCAGCTCACCAGATCAGGGTTTCCTCGATACGCAGTATTTT.

The rearrangement uses TRBV12-3 or TRBV12-4 and TRBJ2-5; D is unresolved. The length of the CDR3 is 13 residues. The V gene lost 3 bases and the J gene lost 6 bases, with 11 bases spanning the gap. This CDR3 is CASSFGMFQTQYF. The CDR3 DNA follows: TGTGCCAGCAGTTTTGGCATGTTTCAGACCCAGTACTTC.

V usage is TRBV28 and J usage is TRBJ1-2; D call uncertain. Germline CDR1 reads MDHEN; CDR2 reads SYDVKM. This CDR3 is 14 amino acids long. With 1 base removed from V and 4 bases from J, the gap between germline ends came to 10 bases. For the CDR3, the DNA is TGTGCCAGCAGTTTATTGGCGGAAACCTATGGCTACACCTTC. It is translated as CASSLLAETYGYTF.

The chain links TRBV28 to TRBJ2-1, with 8 bases lining up with TRBD2. CDR1 and CDR2 from the germline V gene are MDHEN and SYDVKM. This CDR3 has 18 amino acids. The ends lost 4 bases at V and 0 bases at J; junction bases unmatched: 11. CDR3 in amino acids: CASSSAGGRRSSYNEQFF. Here the CDR3 DNA reads TGTGCCAGCAGTTCAGCAGGCGGGAGGAGGAGCTCCTACAATGAGCAGTTCTTC.

The chain joins TRBV13 to TRBJ1-2; unclear D gene. V was shortened by 4 bases and J by 5 bases, with 20 bases between the two germline ends. Germline loops: CDR1 PRHDT, CDR2 FYEKMQ (reference sequence). CDR3 length: 16 amino acids. This CDR3 reads CASSSPSRETSYGYTF. The DNA for the CDR3 is TGTGCCAGCAGCTCCCCTTCCCGCGAAACCTCTTATGGCTACACCTTC.